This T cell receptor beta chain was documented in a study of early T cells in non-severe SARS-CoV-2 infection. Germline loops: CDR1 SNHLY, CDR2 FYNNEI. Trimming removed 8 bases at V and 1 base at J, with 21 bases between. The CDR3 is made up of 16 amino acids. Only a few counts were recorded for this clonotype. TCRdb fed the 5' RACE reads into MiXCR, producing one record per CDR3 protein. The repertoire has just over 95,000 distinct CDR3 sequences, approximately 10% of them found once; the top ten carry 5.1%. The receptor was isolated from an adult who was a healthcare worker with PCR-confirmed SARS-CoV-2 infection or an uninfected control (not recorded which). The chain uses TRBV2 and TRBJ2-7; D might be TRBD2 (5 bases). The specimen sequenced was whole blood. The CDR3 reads CASRPSRTTGSYEQYF. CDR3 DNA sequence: TGTGCCAGCCGACCTTCAAGAACAACGGGGTCCTACGAGCAGTACTTC.